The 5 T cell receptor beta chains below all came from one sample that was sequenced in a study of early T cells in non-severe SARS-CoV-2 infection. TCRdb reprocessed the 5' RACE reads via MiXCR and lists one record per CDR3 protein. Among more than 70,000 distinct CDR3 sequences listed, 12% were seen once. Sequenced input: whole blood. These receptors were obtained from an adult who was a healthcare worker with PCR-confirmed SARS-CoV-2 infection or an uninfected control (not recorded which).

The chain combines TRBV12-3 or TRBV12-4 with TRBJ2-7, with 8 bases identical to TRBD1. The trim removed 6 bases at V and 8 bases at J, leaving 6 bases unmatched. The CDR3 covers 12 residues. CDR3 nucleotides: TGTGCCAGCAGCAGGGACAGGACAAAGCAGTACTTC. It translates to CASSRDRTKQYF.

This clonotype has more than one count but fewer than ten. CDR3 residues: CASSIDPTSGRTGELFF. The CDR3 DNA is TGTGCCAGCAGCATCGACCCGACTAGCGGGAGGACCGGGGAGCTGTTTTTT. This chain joins TRBV9 and TRBJ2-2, with 13 positions matching TRBD2. The CDR3 totals 17 residues. Looked up from germline, CDR1 is SGDLS and CDR2 is YYNGEE. The V and J ends lost 4 bases and 5 bases, in that order; junction bases with no gene match: 8.

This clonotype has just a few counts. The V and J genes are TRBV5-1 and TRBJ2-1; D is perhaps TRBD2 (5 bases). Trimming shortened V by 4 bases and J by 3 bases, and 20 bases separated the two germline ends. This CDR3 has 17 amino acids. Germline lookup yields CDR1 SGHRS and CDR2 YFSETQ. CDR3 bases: TGCGCCAGCAGCACGATCCCCGGAGACGGGAACTACAATGAGCAGTTCTTC. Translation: CASSTIPGDGNYNEQFF.

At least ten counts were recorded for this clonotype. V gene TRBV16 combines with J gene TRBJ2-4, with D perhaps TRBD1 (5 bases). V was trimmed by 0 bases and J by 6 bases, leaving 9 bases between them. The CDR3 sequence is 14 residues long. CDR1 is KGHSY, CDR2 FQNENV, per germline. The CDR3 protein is CASSQSDSRNIQYF. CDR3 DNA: TGTGCCAGCAGCCAATCCGACAGCAGAAACATTCAGTACTTC.

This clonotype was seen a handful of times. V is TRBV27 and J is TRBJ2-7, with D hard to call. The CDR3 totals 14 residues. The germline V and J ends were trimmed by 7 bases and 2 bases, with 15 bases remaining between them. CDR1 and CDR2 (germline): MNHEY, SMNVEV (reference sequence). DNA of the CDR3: TGTGCCAGCAAAGAGCGTAGCAAACCCTACGAGCAGTACTTC. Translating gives CASKERSKPYEQYF.